This TCR beta chain was observed in a study of shared clonotypes between healthy human individuals (dated by TCRdb to about 2020). A note on the overall study: Three men and a couple of women, aged 18 to 49 years, made up the cohort. Per donor, three plates each were used for CD4 naive and CD4 memory, two for CD8 naive, and one for CD8 memory. To increase sequencing depth and limit assay-specific biases, different laboratories used diverse techniques to prepare libraries and sequence TCR repertoires. Each donor's leukapheresis produced roughly between roughly 0.9 and 9 billion PBMCs. To estimate repertoire size and how much clonotypes are shared between individuals, the study performed deep sequencing of blood TCR repertoires from a few healthy adults. The paper's findings and limits, for the study overall: Pairwise subsampling indicated that sequencing depth was expected to affect the degree of clonotype sharing among donors. Compared with non-shared clonotypes, clonotypes shared by all four sorted-subset donors had higher generation probabilities. Sampling was limited to blood, and TCR repertoires in tissue likely differ from TCR repertoires in blood. Because the study included a small number of donors, the genetic and exposure-history diversity represented was limited. Naive subsets generally had larger estimated clonotype richness than memory subsets did. Incomplete sequencing was indicated by rarefaction of sorted-subset datasets, despite the large sequencing depth. When a handful of donors were compared, the shared fraction of clonotypes was around 5.1% for naive CD4, 3.5% to 4% for naive CD8, more than 2% for memory CD4, and around 0.37% for memory CD8.

The donors were healthy, HIV-negative adults who had no recently reported acute infections or vaccinations. Only Caucasian adults living in Nashville, Tennessee, USA were represented among the donors. Magnetic negative selection was used to enrich CD4+ T cells, after which naive cells were positively selected on CD45RA and the negative fraction became the memory subset. Blood was obtained by leukapheresis, after which PBMCs were separated by Ficoll-Histopaque density gradient centrifugation and cryopreserved in liquid nitrogen vapor phase. Analytical flow cytometry was used to check the purity and quantity of each magnetically sorted T cell population. Genomic DNA was isolated from every sorted fraction and measured by UV absorbance on a Nanodrop 2000c. A remark on this clone: What this receptor recognizes is not known. The sample holds no much larger clone one base away, and base qualities are not on file.

Using the deep immunoSEQ assay, multiplex PCR amplified TCR CDR3 regions from genomic DNA. Genomic DNA extracted from each cell subset was distributed evenly over all wells of several immunoSEQ 96-well plates, and each plate served as one replicate. For sorted subsets, about 200 ng genomic DNA, equal to tens of thousands of T cell genomes, was loaded into each replicate PCR. Purified libraries were quantified with a Qubit 3.0 fluorometer, sized on a Bioanalyzer 2100, and re-quantified with the KAPA Library Quantification kit. Every immunoSEQ 96-well plate was sequenced on a dedicated single-read 150-cycle Illumina NextSeq 550 flow cell. In the authors' own workflow: Because the immunoSEQ output held only junctional sequences and lacked quality scores, the filtering could not match the filtering applied to full-length reads. To assign V/J genes and CDR3, sequences were annotated against IMGT germline references using PyIR, a Python wrapper for IgBLAST v1.9. Reads with weak V/J assignments (E-value above 1e-6), missing CDR3, stop codons, out-of-frame junctions, or ambiguous translated residues were removed. V3J clonotypes were defined by identical inferred V gene, J gene, and CDR3 amino acid sequence. Percentage overlap between repertoires was calculated by dividing the number of shared unique clonotypes by the size of the smaller repertoire. Richness of each repertoire was evaluated using RTK rarefaction, the Chao1 estimator, and Recon v2.1 estimates of unobserved clonotypes. Generation probabilities were computed with OLGA for all TCRbeta clonotypes obtained by the gDNA method from a few donors. The immuneACCESS repertoire file appears here via TCRdb, limited to in-frame rearrangements. These files lack a portion of the clones; in checked studies, under half of the deficit traces to unresolved V genes, and the cause of the others is not known. V and J calls and clone size are copied from that table; D and trimming were computed from the DNA. Across this sample there are fewer than 1.4 million clones, with 75% to 85% seen only once. The ten largest clones represent under 0.8% of the sample.

CDR1 and CDR2 (SGHVS, FQNEAQ) derive from the germline V gene. V is cut back by 8 bases and J by 4 bases, with 1 base in the junction unmatched. Including cysteine and phenylalanine, the CDR3 has 11 amino acids. Just the 33-base CDR3 DNA is kept, in frame starting at base 1. Sequenced sample: memory CD4+ T cells from PBMCs. Reading the label with the study, this specimen's cell subset or site is: CD45RA-negative fraction. The receptor was derived from a man between 18 and 29 years old in good health. Some clones in this sample may be carry-over from other donors' samples. The chain was built from TRBV7-8 and TRBJ1-2; 7 bases in the junction line up with TRBD1. The CDR3 loop reads CASGTVYGYTF. The sequence in DNA is TGTGCCAGCGGGACAGTCTATGGCTACACCTTC.